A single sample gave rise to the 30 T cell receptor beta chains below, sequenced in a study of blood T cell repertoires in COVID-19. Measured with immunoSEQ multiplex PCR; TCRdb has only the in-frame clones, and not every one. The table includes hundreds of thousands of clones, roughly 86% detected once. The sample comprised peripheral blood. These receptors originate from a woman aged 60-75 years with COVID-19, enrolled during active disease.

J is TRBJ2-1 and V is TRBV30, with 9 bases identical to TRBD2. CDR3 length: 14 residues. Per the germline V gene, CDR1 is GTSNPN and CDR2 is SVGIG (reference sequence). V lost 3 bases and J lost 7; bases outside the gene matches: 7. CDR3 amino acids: CAWSGSGGRNEQFF. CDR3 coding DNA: TGTGCCTGGAGCGGCAGCGGGGGGAGAAATGAGCAGTTCTTC.

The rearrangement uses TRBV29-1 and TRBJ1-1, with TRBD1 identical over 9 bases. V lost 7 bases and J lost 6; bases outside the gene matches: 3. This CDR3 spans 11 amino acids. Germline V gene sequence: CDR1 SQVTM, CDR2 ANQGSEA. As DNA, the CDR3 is TGCAGCGGACAGGGGGTGGCTGAAGCTTTCTTT. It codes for CSGQGVAEAFF.

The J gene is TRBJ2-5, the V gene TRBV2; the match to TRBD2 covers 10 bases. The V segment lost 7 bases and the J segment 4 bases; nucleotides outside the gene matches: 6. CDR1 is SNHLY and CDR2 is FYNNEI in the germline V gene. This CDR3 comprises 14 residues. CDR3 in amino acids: CASILAGVVETQYF. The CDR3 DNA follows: TGTGCCAGCATTCTAGCGGGGGTGGTAGAGACCCAGTACTTC.

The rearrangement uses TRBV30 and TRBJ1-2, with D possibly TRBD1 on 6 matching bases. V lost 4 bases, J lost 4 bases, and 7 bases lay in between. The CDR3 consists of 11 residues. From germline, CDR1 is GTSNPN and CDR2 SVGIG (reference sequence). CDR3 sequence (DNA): TGTGCCTGGAAACAGGGCTATGGCTACACCTTC. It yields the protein CAWKQGYGYTF.

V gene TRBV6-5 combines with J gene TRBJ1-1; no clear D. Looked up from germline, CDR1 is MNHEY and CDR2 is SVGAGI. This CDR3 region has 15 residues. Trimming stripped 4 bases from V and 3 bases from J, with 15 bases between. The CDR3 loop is CASSLSGRLDTEAFF. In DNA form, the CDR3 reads TGTGCCAGCAGTTTGTCAGGCAGGTTGGACACTGAAGCTTTCTTT.

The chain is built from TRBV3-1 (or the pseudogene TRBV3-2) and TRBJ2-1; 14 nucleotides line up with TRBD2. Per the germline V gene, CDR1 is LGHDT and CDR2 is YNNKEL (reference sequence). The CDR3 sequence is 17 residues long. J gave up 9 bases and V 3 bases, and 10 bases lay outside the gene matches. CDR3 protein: CASSQIPGTSGGFEQFF. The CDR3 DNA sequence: TGTGCCAGCAGCCAGATCCCCGGGACTAGCGGGGGTTTTGAGCAGTTCTTC.

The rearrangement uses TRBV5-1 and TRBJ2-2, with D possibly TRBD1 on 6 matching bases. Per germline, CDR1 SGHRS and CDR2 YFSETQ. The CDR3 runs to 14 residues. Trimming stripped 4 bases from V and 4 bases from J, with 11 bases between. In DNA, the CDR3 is TGCGCCAGCAGCCCACAGGGTGTCACCGGGGAGCTGTTTTTT. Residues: CASSPQGVTGELFF.

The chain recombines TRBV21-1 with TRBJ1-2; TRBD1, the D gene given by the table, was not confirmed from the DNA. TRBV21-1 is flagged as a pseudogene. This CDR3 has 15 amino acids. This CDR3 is CASSKYGRTNYGYTF. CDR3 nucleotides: TGTGCCAGCAGCAAATACGGCAGGACAAACTATGGCTACACCTTC.

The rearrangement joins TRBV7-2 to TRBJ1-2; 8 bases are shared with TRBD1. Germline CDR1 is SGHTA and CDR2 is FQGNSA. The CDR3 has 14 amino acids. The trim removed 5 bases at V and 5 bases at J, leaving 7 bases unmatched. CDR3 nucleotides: TGTGCCAGCAGCCCCCAGGGGGCTTGGTATGGCTACACCTTC. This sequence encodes CASSPQGAWYGYTF. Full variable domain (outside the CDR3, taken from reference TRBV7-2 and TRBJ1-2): GAGVSQSPSNKVTEKGKDVELRCDPISGHTALYWYRQSLGQGLEFLIYFQGNSAPDKSGLPSDRFSAERTGGSVSTLTIQRTQQEDSAVYLCASSPQGAWYGYTFGSGTRLTVV.

The DNA of the CDR3 is TGTGCCAGCAGCGCGACAGGGGTTGAGACCCAGTACTTC. Translated, it gives CASSATGVETQYF. The chain uses TRBV5-6 and TRBJ2-5, with 8 bases aligning to TRBD1. The length of the CDR3 is 13 residues. Germline assignment: CDR1 SGHDT and CDR2 YYEEEE. The V segment lost 4 bases and the J segment 5 bases; nucleotides outside the gene matches: 4.

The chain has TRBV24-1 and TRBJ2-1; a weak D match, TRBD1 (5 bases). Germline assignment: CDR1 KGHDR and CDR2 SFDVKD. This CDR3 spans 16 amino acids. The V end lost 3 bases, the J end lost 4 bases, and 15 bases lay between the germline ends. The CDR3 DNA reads TGTGCCACCAGTGATGGGGCAGCCCCATTTTACAATGAGCAGTTCTTC. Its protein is CATSDGAAPFYNEQFF.

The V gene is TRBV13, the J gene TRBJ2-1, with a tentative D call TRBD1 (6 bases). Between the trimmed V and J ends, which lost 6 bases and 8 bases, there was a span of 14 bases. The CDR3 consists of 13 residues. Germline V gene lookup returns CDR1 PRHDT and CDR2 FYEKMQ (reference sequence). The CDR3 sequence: CASSRSQGDEQFF. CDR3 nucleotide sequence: TGTGCCAGCAGTCGATCACAGGGCGATGAGCAGTTCTTC.

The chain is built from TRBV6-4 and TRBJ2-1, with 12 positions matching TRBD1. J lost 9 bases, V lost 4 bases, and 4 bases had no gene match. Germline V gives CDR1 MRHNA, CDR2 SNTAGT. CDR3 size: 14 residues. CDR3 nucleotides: TGTGCCAGCAGTGGTTCGGGACAGGGGGCTGAGCAGTTCTTC. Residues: CASSGSGQGAEQFF.

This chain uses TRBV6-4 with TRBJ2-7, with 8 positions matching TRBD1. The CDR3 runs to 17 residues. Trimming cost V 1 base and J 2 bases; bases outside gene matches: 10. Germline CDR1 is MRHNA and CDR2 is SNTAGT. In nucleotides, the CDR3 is TGTGCCAGCAGTGACTGTGGACAGGGTATACCAGCCTACGAGCAGTACTTC. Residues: CASSDCGQGIPAYEQYF.

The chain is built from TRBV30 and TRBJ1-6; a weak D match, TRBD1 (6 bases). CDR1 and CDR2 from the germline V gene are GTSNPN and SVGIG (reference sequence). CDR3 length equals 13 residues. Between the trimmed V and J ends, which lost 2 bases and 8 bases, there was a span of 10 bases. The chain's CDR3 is CAWSQGRDSPLHF. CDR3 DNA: TGTGCCTGGAGTCAGGGGCGCGATTCACCCCTCCACTTT.

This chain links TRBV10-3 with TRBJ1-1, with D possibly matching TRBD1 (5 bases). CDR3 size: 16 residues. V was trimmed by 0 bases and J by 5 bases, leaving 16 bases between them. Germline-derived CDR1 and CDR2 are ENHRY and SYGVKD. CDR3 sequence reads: CAISESLGVAGTEAFF. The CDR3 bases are TGTGCCATCAGTGAGTCTTTGGGGGTCGCGGGGACTGAAGCTTTCTTT.

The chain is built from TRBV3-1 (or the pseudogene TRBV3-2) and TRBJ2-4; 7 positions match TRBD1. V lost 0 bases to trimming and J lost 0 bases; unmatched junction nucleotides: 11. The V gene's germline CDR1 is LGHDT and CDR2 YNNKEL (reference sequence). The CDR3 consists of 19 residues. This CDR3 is CASSQEETGSLLAKNIQYF. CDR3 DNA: TGTGCCAGCAGCCAAGAAGAGACAGGGTCCCTTCTAGCCAAAAACATTCAGTACTTC.

The CDR3 DNA reads as TGTGCCAGCAGTTACCGTTTCAGAACTGAGCAGTTCTTC. Its protein is CASSYRFRTEQFF. This sequence joins TRBV6-6 and TRBJ2-1; D uncertain. CDR1 is MNHNY and CDR2 is SVGAGI in the germline V gene (reference sequence). The length of the CDR3 is 13 residues. Trimming stripped 2 bases from V and 9 bases from J, with 11 bases between.

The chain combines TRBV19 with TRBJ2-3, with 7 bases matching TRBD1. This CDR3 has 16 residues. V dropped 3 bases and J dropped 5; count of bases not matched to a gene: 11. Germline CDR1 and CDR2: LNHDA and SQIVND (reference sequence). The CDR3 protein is CASSISSQGFGDTQYF. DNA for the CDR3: TGTGCCAGTAGTATTTCCTCACAGGGGTTTGGAGATACGCAGTATTTT.

The CDR3 here is CASSSSGQGNSPLHF. In DNA, the CDR3 is TGTGCCAGCAGTTCCTCCGGACAGGGAAATTCACCCCTCCACTTT. The chain uses TRBV2 and TRBJ1-6, with TRBD1 matching 8 bases. CDR3 length: 15 residues. Germline V gene lookup returns CDR1 SNHLY and CDR2 FYNNEI. The ends lost 5 bases at V and 7 bases at J; junction bases unmatched: 7.

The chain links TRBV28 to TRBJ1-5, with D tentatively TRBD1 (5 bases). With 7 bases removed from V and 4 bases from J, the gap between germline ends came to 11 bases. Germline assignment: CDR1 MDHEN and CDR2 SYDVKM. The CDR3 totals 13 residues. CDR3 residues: CASIAGFNQPQHF. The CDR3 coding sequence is TGTGCCAGCATCGCAGGGTTTAATCAGCCCCAGCATTTT.

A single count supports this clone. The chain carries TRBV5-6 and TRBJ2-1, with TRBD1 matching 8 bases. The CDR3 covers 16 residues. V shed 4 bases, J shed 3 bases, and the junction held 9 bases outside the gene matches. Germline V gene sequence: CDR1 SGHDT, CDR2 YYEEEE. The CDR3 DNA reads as TGTGCCAGCAGCGTGCAGGGGGCCTACTACTACAATGAGCAGTTCTTC. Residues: CASSVQGAYYYNEQFF.

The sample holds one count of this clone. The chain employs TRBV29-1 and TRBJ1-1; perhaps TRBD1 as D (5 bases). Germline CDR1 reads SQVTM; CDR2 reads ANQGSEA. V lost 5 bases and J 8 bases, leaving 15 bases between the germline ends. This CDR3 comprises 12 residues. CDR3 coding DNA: TGCAGCGTTTATTCGACAGTCTCAGAAGCTTTCTTT. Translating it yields CSVYSTVSEAFF.

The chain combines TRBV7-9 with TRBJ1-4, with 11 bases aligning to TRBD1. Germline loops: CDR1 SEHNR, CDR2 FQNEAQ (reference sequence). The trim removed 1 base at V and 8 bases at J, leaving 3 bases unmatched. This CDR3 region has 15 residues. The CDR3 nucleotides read TGTGCCAGCAGCTTAGACGGGACAGGGGGAGAAAAACTGTTTTTT. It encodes CASSLDGTGGEKLFF.

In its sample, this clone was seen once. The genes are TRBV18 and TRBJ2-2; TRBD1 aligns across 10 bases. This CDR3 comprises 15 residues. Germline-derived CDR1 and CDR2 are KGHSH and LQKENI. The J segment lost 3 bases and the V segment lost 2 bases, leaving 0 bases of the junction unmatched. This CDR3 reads CASSPGTGDTGELFF. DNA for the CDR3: TGTGCCAGCTCACCAGGGACAGGGGACACCGGGGAGCTGTTTTTT. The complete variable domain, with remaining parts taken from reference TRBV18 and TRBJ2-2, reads NAGVMQNPRHLVRRRGQEARLRCSPMKGHSHVYWYRQLPEEGLKFMVYLQKENIIDESGMPKERFSAEFPKEGPSILRIQQVVRGDSAAYFCASSPGTGDTGELFFGEGSRLTVL.

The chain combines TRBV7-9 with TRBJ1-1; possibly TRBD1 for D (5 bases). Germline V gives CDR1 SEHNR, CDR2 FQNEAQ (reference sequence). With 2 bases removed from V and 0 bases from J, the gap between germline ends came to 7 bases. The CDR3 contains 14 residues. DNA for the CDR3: TGTGCCAGCAGCTTAAGCAGGGTGAACACTGAAGCTTTCTTT. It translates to CASSLSRVNTEAFF.

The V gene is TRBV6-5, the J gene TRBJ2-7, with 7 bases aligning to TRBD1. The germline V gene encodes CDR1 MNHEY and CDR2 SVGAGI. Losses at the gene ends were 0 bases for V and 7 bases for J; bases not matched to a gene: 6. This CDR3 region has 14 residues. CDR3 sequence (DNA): TGTGCCAGCAGTTACTCGAACAGGGGAAGGGAGCAGTACTTC. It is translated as CASSYSNRGREQYF.

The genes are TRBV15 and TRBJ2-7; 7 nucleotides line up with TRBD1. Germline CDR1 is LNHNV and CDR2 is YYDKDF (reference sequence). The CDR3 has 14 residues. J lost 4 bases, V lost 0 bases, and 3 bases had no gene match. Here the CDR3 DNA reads TGTGCCACCAGCAGAGATGGCAGGGGGTACGAGCAGTACTTC. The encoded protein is CATSRDGRGYEQYF.

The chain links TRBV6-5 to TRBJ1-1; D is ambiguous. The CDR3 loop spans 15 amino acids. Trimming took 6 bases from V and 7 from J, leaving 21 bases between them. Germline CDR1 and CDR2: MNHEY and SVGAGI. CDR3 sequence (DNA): TGTGCCAGCAGCCAAGGCGAGGGAAGGTACGGTGAAGCTTTCTTT. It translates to CASSQGEGRYGEAFF.

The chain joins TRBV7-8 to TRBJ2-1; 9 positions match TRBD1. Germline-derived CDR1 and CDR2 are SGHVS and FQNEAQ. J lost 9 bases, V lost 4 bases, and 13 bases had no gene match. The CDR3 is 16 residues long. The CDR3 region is CASSWGTGRVFGEQFF. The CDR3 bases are TGTGCCAGCAGCTGGGGGACAGGGCGAGTTTTTGGTGAGCAGTTCTTC.